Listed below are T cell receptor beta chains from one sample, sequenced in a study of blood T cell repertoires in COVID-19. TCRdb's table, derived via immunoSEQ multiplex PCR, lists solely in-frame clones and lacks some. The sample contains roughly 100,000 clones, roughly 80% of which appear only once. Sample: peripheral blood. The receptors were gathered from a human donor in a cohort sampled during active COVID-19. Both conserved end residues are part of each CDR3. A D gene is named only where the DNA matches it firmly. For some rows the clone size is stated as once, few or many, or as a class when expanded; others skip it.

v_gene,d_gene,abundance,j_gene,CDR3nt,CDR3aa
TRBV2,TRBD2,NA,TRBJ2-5,TGTGCCAGCAATCCAGGGACTAGCGGGGGTTTGGAGACCCAGTACTTC,CASNPGTSGGLETQYF
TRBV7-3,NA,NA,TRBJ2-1,TGTGCCAGCAGCCCCAGACTAGGAGATGAGCAGTTCTTC,CASSPRLGDEQFF
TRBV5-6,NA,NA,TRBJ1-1,TGTGCCAGCAGCTTGGGGGGACAGAACACTGAAGCTTTCTTT,CASSLGGQNTEAFF
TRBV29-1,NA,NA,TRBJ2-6,TGCAGCGTTGATTCGGCGGGAGTCCTGACTTTC,CSVDSAGVLTF
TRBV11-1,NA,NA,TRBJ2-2,TGTGCCAGCAGCTTATCAGGGCCTAACACCGGGGAGCTGTTTTTT,CASSLSGPNTGELFF
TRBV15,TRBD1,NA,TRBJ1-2,TGTGCCACCAGCACTTTAACAGGGGACTATGGCTACACCTTC,CATSTLTGDYGYTF
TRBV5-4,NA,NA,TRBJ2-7,TGTGCCGTTCGGGGGACGGAGTCCTACGAGCAGTACTTC,CAVRGTESYEQYF
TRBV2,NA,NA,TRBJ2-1,TGTGCCAGCAGTGAAACCGTCGGTTACAATGAGCAGTTCTTC,CASSETVGYNEQFF
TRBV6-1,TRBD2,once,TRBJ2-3,TGTGCCAGCAGTGCTGGACTAGCGGGGGGCACAGATACGCAGTATTTT,CASSAGLAGGTDTQYF
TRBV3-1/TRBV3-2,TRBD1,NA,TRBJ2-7,TGTGCCAGCAGCCAAGGGGGGACACAGGGGATCGGCGAGCAGTACTTC,CASSQGGTQGIGEQYF
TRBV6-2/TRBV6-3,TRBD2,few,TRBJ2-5,TGTGCCAGCAGTTGGCCGTTAGCGGGGGGCCCAGAGACCCAGTACTTC,CASSWPLAGGPETQYF
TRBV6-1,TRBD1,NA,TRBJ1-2,TGTGCCAGCAGTGAAGGGTCATCGACAGGGGAAGGCTACACCTTC,CASSEGSSTGEGYTF
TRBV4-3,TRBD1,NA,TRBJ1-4,TGCGCCAGCAGCCCGGACAGGGGGTATGAAAAACTGTTTTTT,CASSPDRGYEKLFF
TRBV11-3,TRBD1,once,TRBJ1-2,TGTGCCAGCAGCTTAGGGCAGGGGGGCTATGGCTACACCTTC,CASSLGQGGYGYTF